The rows below give T cell receptor beta chains drawn from one sample of a study of CXCR3-negative and CXCR3-positive naive CD8 T cells. One entry per CDR3 protein, without DNA, is what TCRdb gives after re-calling the 5' RACE reads. This sample's table has around 60,000 distinct CDR3 sequences. Specimen: naive CXCR3- CD8+ T cells from blood. The receptors stem from a human donor in good health. Some clones in this sample may be carry-over from other donors' samples. Each CDR3 is given with its conserved first and last residue.

TRBV19	TRBJ2-7	CASSIGQGGSYEQYF
TRBV4-3	TRBJ1-3	CASSQLGSGNTIYF
TRBV7-9	TRBJ1-1	CASRLDREGRQAFF
TRBV12-3/TRBV12-4	TRBJ1-3	CANLSPSDRGAGNTIYF
TRBV5-1	TRBJ2-3	CASSSEPPSGGAGDTQYF
TRBV7-9	TRBJ1-2	CASSLDREADGYTF
TRBV6-2/TRBV6-3	TRBJ2-7	CASSSPITYEQYF
TRBV10-3	TRBJ2-7	CAISESDREYEQYF
TRBV29-1	TRBJ1-3	CSAWDRIGNTIYF
TRBV29-1	TRBJ2-7	CSVEDPAGDYEQYF
TRBV9	TRBJ2-3	CASSEGTRAVTDTQYF
TRBV5-1	TRBJ2-7	CASSLAGTGLGEEQYF
TRBV7-9	TRBJ2-7	CASSLDDRYEQYF
TRBV4-3	TRBJ1-5	CASSQDRQSNQPQHF
TRBV11-3	TRBJ1-5	CASSSKSGEGQHF
TRBV29-1	TRBJ2-2	CSVAQGTGELFF
TRBV7-9	TRBJ1-2	CASSPNPGSKDGYTF
TRBV7-9	TRBJ2-3	CASSLEEDSSSTDTQYF
TRBV6-6	TRBJ2-3	CAIGTSGTDTQYF
TRBV3-1	TRBJ2-3	CASSQESLRLPQYF
TRBV20-1	TRBJ2-7	CSAKNLAGSYEQYF
TRBV29-1	TRBJ2-5	CSVVYRGLGETQYF
TRBV4-3	TRBJ2-5	CASSQDLGFQETQYF
TRBV7-9	TRBJ2-2	CASSHRDTGELFF
TRBV7-2	TRBJ2-1	CASSLESHNEQFF
TRBV28	TRBJ1-5	CASSNQTRLIPARYSNQPQHF
TRBV5-1	TRBJ2-7	CASRSELGGTYEQYF
TRBV5-5	TRBJ2-2	CASSLGNTGELFF
TRBV29-1	TRBJ2-3	CSVAGTLKDATDTQYF
TRBV29-1	TRBJ2-7	CSVEVIGVEQYF
TRBV29-1	TRBJ1-2	CSVEGTGVYGYTF
TRBV29-1	TRBJ1-1	CSVVGLEGTEAFF
TRBV25-1	TRBJ2-5	CASSEYSFLEYQETQYF